This T cell receptor (beta chain) was found in a study of blood T cell repertoires in COVID-19. The overall study: Samples of COVID-19 (acute and convalescent) were obtained from the United States, Italy and Spain.

The table came from immunoSEQ multiplex PCR; TCRdb's copy has only in-frame clones and leaves some out. The sample lists around 170,000 clones, roughly 80% seen once, with 10% to 15% in the top ten. The CDR3 is 13 residues long. V was pared by 2 bases and J by 0 bases, with 4 bases between. Germline V gene data show CDR1 as MNHNY and CDR2 as SVGAGI (reference sequence). The chain employs TRBV6-6 and TRBJ1-2; D is uncertain. This TCR was sampled from a man aged 50 to 60 who had recovered from COVID-19. The sequencing sample was made of PBMCs or T cells enriched from blood (not recorded which). CDR3 sequence reads: CASSYTANYGYTF. The DNA for the CDR3 is TGTGCCAGCAGTTACACAGCTAACTATGGCTACACCTTC.